This T cell receptor beta chain was found in a study of T cell clonotyping in hematopoietic cell transplantation. At the level of the study: Pretransplant recipient samples were taken after cytoreduction.

Data came from immunoSEQ multiplex PCR; TCRdb stores just in-frame clones and leaves some out. The sample yields roughly 80,000 clones, almost 97% seen once. Regarding this clone: Its target is unknown.

Time point described: recipient sample about 28 days before transplant, after cytoreduction. Samples: about 28 days before transplant, then days 30, 100 and 180 after. The CDR3 is 14 residues long. Germline CDR1 is SNHLY and CDR2 is FYNNEI. With 6 bases clipped from V and 1 base from J, the junction kept 1 base outside the gene matches. Whole-study results and caveats: No sorting was done, leaving CD4 and CD8 contributions mixed.

The chain has TRBV2 and TRBJ2-2; 8 bases align to TRBD1. The clonotype was recovered from a woman between 50 and 59 years old with acute myeloid leukemia. Some clones in this sample may be carry-over from other donors' samples. The sample consisted of peripheral blood mononuclear cells, taken before stem cell transplant. This CDR3 reads CASRDRVNTGELFF. DNA of the CDR3: TGTGCCAGCAGGGACAGGGTGAACACCGGGGAGCTGTTTTTT.